This TCR beta chain was identified in a study of shared clonotypes between healthy human individuals. The CDR3 has 17 amino acids. CDR1 is LNHDA and CDR2 is SQIVND in the germline V gene (reference sequence). V was pared by 6 bases and J by 3 bases, with 22 bases between. The repertoire was sequenced with immunoSEQ multiplex PCR; TCRdb's copy has only in-frame clones and lacks some. Here the sample spans approximately 2.5 million clones, approximately 92% being singletons. The sequenced sample was naive CD4+ T cells sorted from blood. Specified subset: CD45RA+ positively selected. The V call is TRBV19, the J call TRBJ2-3, with D perhaps TRBD1 or TRBD2 (5 bases each). The origin of this receptor is a young man in good health. CDR3 bases: TGTGCCAGTAGGACGGCCCAGGGTGGTGGGGGTACAGATACGCAGTATTTT. Its protein is CASRTAQGGGGTDTQYF.